This T cell receptor (beta chain) was sequenced for a study of T cell repertoires in cytomegalovirus infection (dated 2019 in TCRdb). For context, the study as a whole: Peptide stimulations targeted recently identified HLA-C-restricted CMV epitopes, whose presentation resists viral immunomodulation, together with well-studied HLA-B-restricted epitopes. Because public TCR beta signatures pointed to carriage of CMV infection together with the matching HLA type, the HLA type of each donor mattered for the analysis.

In light of the paper, this sample's treatment or condition label describes: in vitro stimulation with specific CMV peptide epitopes to enrich CMV-specific T cells. A distance of 13 bases separates the germline ends of V and J, which lose 7 bases and 7 bases respectively. The CDR3 measures 13 amino acids from cysteine to phenylalanine. Only the CDR3 portion is preserved as DNA: 39 bases, with reading frame beginning at the first base. This clonotype showed up just a few times. This clone's antigen is unknown. Base-call qualities are not available, and no considerably larger clone is one nucleotide away. Broad study findings and their caveats: The ex vivo response was dominated by HLA-C-restricted CMV-specific TCR beta clonotypes, which also provided the single most frequent clonotype in two of eight donors. In both this cohort and an independent roughly 330-donor cohort, the cumulative frequency of public TCR beta family members distinguished carriers of CMV infection plus the relevant HLA type.

Sequencing used an Illumina HiSeq 1500. In TCRdb, the public reads were trimmed at Q25 with fastp and aligned with MiXCR, with productive beta chains retained. Entries are consolidated by CDR3 protein sequence, retaining the most common genes and DNA. The sample records a few hundred thousand distinct CDR3 sequences, under 45% of which are singletons. The ten largest account for about half of the sample. Sample: cultured PBMCs, taken from culture after CMV antigen stimulation. The chain is assembled from TRBV12-3 or TRBV12-4 and TRBJ2-2; the D gene remains uncertain. The TCR originated in a human donor in good health (CMV status not recorded). Some clones in this sample may be carry-over from other donors' samples. The DNA sequence is given as TGTGCCAGCAACCCCAGCATTGGCGGGGAGCTGTTTTTT. Protein translation: CASNPSIGGELFF.